The rows below give T cell receptor beta chains drawn from one sample of a study of OX40 agonist ivuxolimab in advanced cancers. The table came from immunoSEQ multiplex PCR; TCRdb's copy has only in-frame clones and leaves some out. This sample has about 120,000 clones, with approximately 92% found just once. The source was CD4+ or CD8+ T cells sorted from blood, collected in a trial of the OX40 agonist ivuxolimab. Receptors were obtained from an adult with an advanced solid tumor such as melanoma, head and neck, liver or kidney cancer. The CDR3 runs from the conserved cysteine through the conserved F or W. D genes are given only for firm matches. A row's size may be missing; if present it is once, few, many or a size class.

length: 15
size: once
J: TRBJ2-1
V: TRBV11-1
D: TRBD2
DNA: TGTGCCAGCAGCTTAGCCCTAGCGGGGCGGGGTGAGCAGTTCTTC
CDR3: CASSLALAGRGEQFF

length: 13
size: .
J: TRBJ2-1
V: TRBV6-5
D: TRBD1
DNA: TGTGCCAGCAGTCCAGGGGGTAGGAATGAGCAGTTCTTC
CDR3: CASSPGGRNEQFF

length: 16
size: once
J: TRBJ2-5
V: TRBV6-5
D: TRBD2
DNA: TGTGCCAGCAGTTACTTCGGGGGGGTCCGGGAAGAGACCCAGTACTTC
CDR3: CASSYFGGVREETQYF

length: 15
size: .
J: TRBJ1-2
V: TRBV7-2
D: TRBD1
DNA: TGTGCCAGCAGTCGAAATCCAGGGGGTAACTATGGCTACACCTTC
CDR3: CASSRNPGGNYGYTF

length: 17
size: .
J: TRBJ1-3
V: TRBV7-6
D: .
DNA: TGTGCCAGCAGCCAACCCGGAGGGGTCTCCTCTGGAAACACCATATATTTT
CDR3: CASSQPGGVSSGNTIYF

length: 17
size: .
J: TRBJ2-1
V: TRBV28
D: TRBD1
DNA: TGTGCCAGCAGTCTATCGGCCGGGACAGGGCTGGATAATGAGCAGTTCTTC
CDR3: CASSLSAGTGLDNEQFF

length: 14
size: .
J: TRBJ2-5
V: TRBV2
D: .
DNA: TGTGCCAGCATACAAGCGTTTTACCAAGAGACCCAGTACTTC
CDR3: CASIQAFYQETQYF

length: 15
size: .
J: TRBJ1-4
V: TRBV6-5
D: TRBD1
DNA: TGTGCCAGCAGTTACCGGGACAGGGGGTCTGAAAAACTGTTTTTT
CDR3: CASSYRDRGSEKLFF

length: 14
size: .
J: TRBJ1-5
V: TRBV19
D: TRBD1
DNA: TGTGCCAGTAGTGGGACAGGGGGCAATCAGCCCCAGCATTTT
CDR3: CASSGTGGNQPQHF

length: 13
size: .
J: TRBJ2-1
V: TRBV6-5
D: TRBD2
DNA: TGTGCCACCCGAGCGGGGGGCCCGGGGGAGCAGTTCTTC
CDR3: CATRAGGPGEQFF